Below are 10 T cell receptor beta chains sequenced from a single sample in a study of cytomegalovirus exposure and HLA in healthy donors. A multiplex PCR was run with 60 Vbeta primers and 13 Jbeta primers. This table comes from immunoSEQ multiplex PCR, and its TCRdb copy is limited to in-frame clones, with some not included. The top ten hold 9.7% of the sample, which has approximately 74,000 clones, over 75% seen once. The sample was PBMCs. The source of these receptors is a man aged 35-49 years in good health and CMV-seronegative.

V gene TRBV19 combines with J gene TRBJ2-7, with D hard to call. The CDR3 has 10 residues. V lost 5 bases and J lost 9, with 8 bases in between. Germline V gene data show CDR1 as LNHDA and CDR2 as SQIVND (reference sequence). The CDR3 bases are TGTGCCAGTAGTCGACTGAGGCAGTACTTC. Translated: CASSRLRQYF.

This chain connects TRBV7-2 to TRBJ2-3; TRBD2 aligns across 10 bases. Germline V gene data show CDR1 as SGHTA and CDR2 as FQGNSA. This CDR3 is 16 amino acids long. With 5 bases clipped from V and 0 bases from J, the junction kept 5 bases outside the gene matches. CDR3 DNA: TGTGCCAGCAGCCCAAGCGGGAGGGGTAGCACAGATACGCAGTATTTT. Translated: CASSPSGRGSTDTQYF.

The chain links TRBV15 to TRBJ2-2, with 12 bases lining up with TRBD2. V lost 0 bases to trimming and J lost 5 bases; unmatched junction nucleotides: 4. The CDR3 runs 17 residues. The germline V gene has CDR1 LNHNV and CDR2 YYDKDF (reference sequence). The CDR3 is CATSRDRTSGMTGELFF. The CDR3, as DNA: TGTGCCACCAGCAGAGATCGGACTAGCGGGATGACCGGGGAGCTGTTTTTT.

This clone appeared a single time. The DNA of the CDR3 is TGTGCCAGCAGCTTAGCGGGGGGGACAGGGGGCCCTATCTCCTACAATGAGCAGTTCTTC. Its protein is CASSLAGGTGGPISYNEQFF. The gene calls are TRBV7-3 and TRBJ2-1; 12 bases line up with TRBD1. The CDR3 totals 20 residues. V shed 2 bases and J 0 bases; nucleotides not matched to a gene: 11. CDR1 SGHTA and CDR2 FQGTGA come from the germline V gene.

A single count supports this clone. Germline is not matched at one junction end, which may reflect a read error. The CDR3: CSVEGQESTDTQYF. CDR3 DNA sequence: TGCAGCGTAGAAGGACAGGAAAGCACAGATACGCAGTATTTT. This rearrangement joins TRBV29-1 to TRBJ2-3; 7 positions agree with TRBD1. Looked up from germline, CDR1 is SQVTM and CDR2 is ANQGSEA. CDR3 length: 14 residues.

Here the CDR3 DNA reads TGTGCCAGCAGTAATTTGATAGGGGCCAGCGGGATCGGGGAGCTGTTTTTT. Protein product: CASSNLIGASGIGELFF. The chain employs TRBV28 and TRBJ2-2; 7 bases align to TRBD2. Germline CDR1 and CDR2: MDHEN and SYDVKM. CDR3 length equals 17 residues. Trimming at V came to 5 bases and at J to 7 bases, leaving 16 bases not matched to a gene. Drawing the rest from reference TRBV28 and TRBJ2-2, the complete variable domain is DVKVTQSSRYLVKRTGEKVFLECVQDMDHENMFWYRQDPGLGLRLIYFSYDVKMKEKGDIPEGYSVSREKKERFSLILESASTNQTSMYLCASSNLIGASGIGELFFGEGSRLTVL.

The V gene is TRBV19, the J gene TRBJ1-5; a possible D gene is TRBD1 (6 bases). Germline V CDR1 and CDR2: LNHDA, SQIVND (reference sequence). The CDR3 is 9 amino acids. V was pared by 11 bases and J by 8 bases, with 7 bases between. The chain's CDR3 is CAGGEPQHF. DNA for the CDR3: TGTGCCGGGGGCGAGCCCCAGCATTTT.

The rearrangement uses TRBV7-2 and TRBJ2-5; 9 bases map to TRBD2. This CDR3 spans 16 amino acids. After removal of 1 base from V and 2 bases from J, the junction contained 5 bases not matched to a gene. Germline CDR1 SGHTA, CDR2 FQGNSA. The CDR3 bases are TGTGCCAGCAGCTTAGGGGGGCTAGCGGGGCAAGAGACCCAGTACTTC. This translates into CASSLGGLAGQETQYF.

This chain connects TRBV10-3 to TRBJ2-5; maybe TRBD1 (6 bases). The CDR3 contains 12 residues. Trimming took 10 bases from V and 1 from J, leaving 10 bases between them. Germline CDR1 is ENHRY and CDR2 is SYGVKD. CDR3 coding DNA: TGTGCCACTGGACAGATCCAAGAGACCCAGTACTTC. This codes for CATGQIQETQYF.

The chain is built from TRBV4-2 and TRBJ2-1, with TRBD2 matching over 14 bases. The CDR3 is made up of 19 amino acids. Germline-derived CDR1 and CDR2 are LGHNA and YNFKEQ. V dropped 3 bases and J dropped 8; count of bases not matched to a gene: 15. CDR3 nucleotides: TGTGCCAGCAGCCAGGCATACCGAAAGACTAGCGGGAGGGTGGATGAGCAGTTCTTC. Translated: CASSQAYRKTSGRVDEQFF.